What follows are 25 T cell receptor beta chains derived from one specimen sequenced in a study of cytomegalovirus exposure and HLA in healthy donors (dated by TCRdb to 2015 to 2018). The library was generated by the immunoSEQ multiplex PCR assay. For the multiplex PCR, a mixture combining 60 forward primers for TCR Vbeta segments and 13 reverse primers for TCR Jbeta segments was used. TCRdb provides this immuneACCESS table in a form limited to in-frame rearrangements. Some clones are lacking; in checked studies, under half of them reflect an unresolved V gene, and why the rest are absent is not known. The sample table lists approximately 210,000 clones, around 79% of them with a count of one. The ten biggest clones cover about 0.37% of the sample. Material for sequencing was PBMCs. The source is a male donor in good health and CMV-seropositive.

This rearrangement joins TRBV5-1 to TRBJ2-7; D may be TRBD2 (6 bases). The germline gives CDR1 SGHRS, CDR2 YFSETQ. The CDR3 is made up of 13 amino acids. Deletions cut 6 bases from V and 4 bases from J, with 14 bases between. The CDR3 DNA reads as TGCGCCAGCATGGAGGGGCAATCTTACGAGCAGTACTTC. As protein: CASMEGQSYEQYF.

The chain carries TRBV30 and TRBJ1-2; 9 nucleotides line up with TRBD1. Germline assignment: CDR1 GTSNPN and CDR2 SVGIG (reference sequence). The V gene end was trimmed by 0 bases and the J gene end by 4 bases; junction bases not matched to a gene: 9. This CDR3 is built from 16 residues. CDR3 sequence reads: CAWSVRRGQGGYGYTF. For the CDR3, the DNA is TGTGCCTGGAGTGTACGGAGGGGACAGGGTGGCTATGGCTACACCTTC.

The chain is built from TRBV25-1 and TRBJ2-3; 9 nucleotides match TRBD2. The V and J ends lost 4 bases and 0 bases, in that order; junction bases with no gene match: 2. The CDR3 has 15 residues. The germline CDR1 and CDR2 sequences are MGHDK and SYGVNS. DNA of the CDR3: TGTGCCAGCAGTGGACTAGCGGCGAGCACAGATACGCAGTATTTT. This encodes CASSGLAASTDTQYF.

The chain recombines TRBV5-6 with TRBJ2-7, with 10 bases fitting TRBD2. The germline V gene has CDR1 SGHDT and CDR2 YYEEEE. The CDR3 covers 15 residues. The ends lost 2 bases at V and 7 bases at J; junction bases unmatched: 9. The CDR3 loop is CASSFLAGGSGEQYF. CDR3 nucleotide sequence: TGTGCCAGCAGCTTTTTAGCGGGAGGATCGGGAGAGCAGTACTTC. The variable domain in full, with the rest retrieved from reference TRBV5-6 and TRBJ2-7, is DAGVTQSPTHLIKTRGQQVTLRCSPKSGHDTVSWYQQALGQGPQFIFQYYEEEERQRGNFPDRFSGHQFPNYSSELNVNALLLGDSALYLCASSFLAGGSGEQYFGPGTRLTVT.

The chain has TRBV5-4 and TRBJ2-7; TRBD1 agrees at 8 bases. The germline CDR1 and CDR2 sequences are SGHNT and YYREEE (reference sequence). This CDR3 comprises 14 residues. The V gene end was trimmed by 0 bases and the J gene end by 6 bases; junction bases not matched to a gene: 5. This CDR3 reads CASSLAARGPEQYF. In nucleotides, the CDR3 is TGTGCCAGCAGCTTGGCCGCCAGGGGGCCCGAGCAGTACTTC. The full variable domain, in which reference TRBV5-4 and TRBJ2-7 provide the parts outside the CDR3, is ETGVTQSPTHLIKTRGQQVTLRCSSQSGHNTVSWYQQALGQGPQFIFQYYREEENGRGNFPPRFSGLQFPNYSSELNVNALELDDSALYLCASSLAARGPEQYFGPGTRLTVT.

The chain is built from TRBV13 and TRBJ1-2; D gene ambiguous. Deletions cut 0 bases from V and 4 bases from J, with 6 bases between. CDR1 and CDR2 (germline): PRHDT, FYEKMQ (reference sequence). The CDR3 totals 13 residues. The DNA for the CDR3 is TGTGCCAGCAGCTTAGGAGCGGGCTATGGCTACACCTTC. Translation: CASSLGAGYGYTF. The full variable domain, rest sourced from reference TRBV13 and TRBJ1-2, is AAGVIQSPRHLIKEKRETATLKCYPIPRHDTVYWYQQGPGQDPQFLISFYEKMQSDKGSIPDRFSAQQFSDYHSELNMSSLELGDSALYFCASSLGAGYGYTFGSGTRLTVV.

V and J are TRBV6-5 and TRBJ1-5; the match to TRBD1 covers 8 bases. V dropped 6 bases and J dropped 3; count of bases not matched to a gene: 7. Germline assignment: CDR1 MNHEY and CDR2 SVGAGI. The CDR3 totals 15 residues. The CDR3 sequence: CASRAGGSINQPQHF. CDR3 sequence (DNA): TGTGCCAGCAGGGCAGGGGGCTCCATCAATCAGCCCCAGCATTTT.

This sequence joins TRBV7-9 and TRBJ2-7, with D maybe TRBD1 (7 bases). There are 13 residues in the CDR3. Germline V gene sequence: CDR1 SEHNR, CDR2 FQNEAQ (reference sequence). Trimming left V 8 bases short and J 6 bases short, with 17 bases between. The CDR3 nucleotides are TGTGCCAGCTGCCCGCCAGGGGGGAGCGAGCAGTACTTC. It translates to CASCPPGGSEQYF.

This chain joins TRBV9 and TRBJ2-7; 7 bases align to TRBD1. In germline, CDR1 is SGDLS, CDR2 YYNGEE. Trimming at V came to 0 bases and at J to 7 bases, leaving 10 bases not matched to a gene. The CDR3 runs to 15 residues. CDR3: CASSVGEGARGEQYF. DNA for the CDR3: TGTGCCAGCAGCGTAGGAGAGGGGGCCAGGGGGGAGCAGTACTTC.

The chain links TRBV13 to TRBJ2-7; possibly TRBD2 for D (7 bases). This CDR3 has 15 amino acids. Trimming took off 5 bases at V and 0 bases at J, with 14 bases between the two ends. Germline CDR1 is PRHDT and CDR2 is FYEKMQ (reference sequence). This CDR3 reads CASSPKGGTSYEQYF. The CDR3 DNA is TGTGCCAGCAGCCCGAAGGGGGGGACCTCCTACGAGCAGTACTTC.

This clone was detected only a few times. The CDR3 reads CASSPGQGLIGGYTF. The DNA for the CDR3 is TGTGCCAGCTCACCGGGACAGGGCTTAATCGGTGGCTACACCTTC. V and J are TRBV18 and TRBJ1-2; TRBD1 matches at 9 bases. The V segment lost 3 bases and the J segment 7 bases; nucleotides outside the gene matches: 9. Germline CDR1 and CDR2: KGHSH and LQKENI. The CDR3 runs to 15 residues.

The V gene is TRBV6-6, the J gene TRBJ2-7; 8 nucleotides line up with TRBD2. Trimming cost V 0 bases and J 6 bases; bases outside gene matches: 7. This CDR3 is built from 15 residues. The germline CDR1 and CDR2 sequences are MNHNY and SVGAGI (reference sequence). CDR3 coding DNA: TGTGCCAGCAGTTACTCGAGAGCGGGAGCGGTCGAGCAGTACTTC. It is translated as CASSYSRAGAVEQYF.

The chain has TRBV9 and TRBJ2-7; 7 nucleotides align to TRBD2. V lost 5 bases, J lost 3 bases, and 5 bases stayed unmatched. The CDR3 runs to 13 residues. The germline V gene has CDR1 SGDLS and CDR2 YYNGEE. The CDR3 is CASSGGGSYEQYF. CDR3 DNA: TGTGCCAGCAGTGGGGGGGGAAGCTACGAGCAGTACTTC.

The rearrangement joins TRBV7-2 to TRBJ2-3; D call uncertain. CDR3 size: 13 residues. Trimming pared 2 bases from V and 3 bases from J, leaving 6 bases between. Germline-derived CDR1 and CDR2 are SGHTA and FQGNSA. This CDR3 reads CASSLFSTDTQYF. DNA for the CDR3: TGTGCCAGCAGCTTATTCAGTACAGATACGCAGTATTTT.

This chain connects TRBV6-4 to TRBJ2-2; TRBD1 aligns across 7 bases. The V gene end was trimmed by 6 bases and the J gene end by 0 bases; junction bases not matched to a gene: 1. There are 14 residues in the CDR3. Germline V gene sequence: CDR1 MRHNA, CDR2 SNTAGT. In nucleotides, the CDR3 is TGTGCCAGCAGGGGACAGCCGAACACCGGGGAGCTGTTTTTT. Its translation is CASRGQPNTGELFF.

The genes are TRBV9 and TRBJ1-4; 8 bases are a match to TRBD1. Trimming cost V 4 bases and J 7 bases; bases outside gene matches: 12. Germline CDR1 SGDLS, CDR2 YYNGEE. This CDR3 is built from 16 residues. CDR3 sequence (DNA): TGTGCCAGCAGCCCAGGAGGGGGACAGGCGGTTGAAAAACTGTTTTTT. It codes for CASSPGGGQAVEKLFF.

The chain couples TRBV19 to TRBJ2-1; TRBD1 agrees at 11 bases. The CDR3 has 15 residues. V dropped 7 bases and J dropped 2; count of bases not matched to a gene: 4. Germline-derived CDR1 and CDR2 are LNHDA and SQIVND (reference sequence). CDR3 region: CASIWTGGPYNEQFF. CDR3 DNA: TGTGCCAGTATTTGGACAGGGGGCCCCTACAATGAGCAGTTCTTC.

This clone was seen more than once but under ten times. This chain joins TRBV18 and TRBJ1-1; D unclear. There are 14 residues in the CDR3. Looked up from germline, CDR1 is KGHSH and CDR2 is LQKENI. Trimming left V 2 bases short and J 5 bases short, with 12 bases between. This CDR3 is CASSPSQEGTEAFF. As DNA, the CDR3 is TGTGCCAGCTCACCATCCCAGGAAGGTACTGAAGCTTTCTTT. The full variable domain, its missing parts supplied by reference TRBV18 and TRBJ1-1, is NAGVMQNPRHLVRRRGQEARLRCSPMKGHSHVYWYRQLPEEGLKFMVYLQKENIIDESGMPKERFSAEFPKEGPSILRIQQVVRGDSAAYFCASSPSQEGTEAFFGQGTRLTVV.

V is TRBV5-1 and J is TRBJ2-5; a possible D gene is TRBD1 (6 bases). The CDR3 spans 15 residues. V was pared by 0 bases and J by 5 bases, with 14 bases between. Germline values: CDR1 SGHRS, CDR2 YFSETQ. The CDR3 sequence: CASSLVPGAGETQYF. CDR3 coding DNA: TGCGCCAGCAGCTTGGTGCCAGGGGCAGGGGAGACCCAGTACTTC.

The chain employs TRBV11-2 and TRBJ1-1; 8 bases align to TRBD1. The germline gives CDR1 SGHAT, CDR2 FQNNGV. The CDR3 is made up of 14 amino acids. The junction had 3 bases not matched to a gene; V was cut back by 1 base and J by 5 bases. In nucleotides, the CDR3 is TGTGCCAGCAGCTTAGCCAGGGGGCGAACTGAAGCTTTCTTT. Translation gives CASSLARGRTEAFF.

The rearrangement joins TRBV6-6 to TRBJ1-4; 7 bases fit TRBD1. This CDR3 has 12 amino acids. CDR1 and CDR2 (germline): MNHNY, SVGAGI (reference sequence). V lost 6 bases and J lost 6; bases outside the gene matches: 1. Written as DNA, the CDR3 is TGTGCCAGCAGACAGGGGTATGAAAAACTGTTTTTT. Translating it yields CASRQGYEKLFF.

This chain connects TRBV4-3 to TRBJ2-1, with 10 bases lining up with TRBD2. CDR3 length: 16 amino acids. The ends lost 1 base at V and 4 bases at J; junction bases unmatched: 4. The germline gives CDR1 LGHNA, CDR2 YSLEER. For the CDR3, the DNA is TGCGCCAGCAGCCAAGTAGCGGGGGGCCTTTACAATGAGCAGTTCTTC. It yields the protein CASSQVAGGLYNEQFF.

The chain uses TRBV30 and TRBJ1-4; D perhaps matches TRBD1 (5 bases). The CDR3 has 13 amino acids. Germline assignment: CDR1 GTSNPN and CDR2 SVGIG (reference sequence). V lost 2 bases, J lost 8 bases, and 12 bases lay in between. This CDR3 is CAWSIRVEEKLFF. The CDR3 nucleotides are TGTGCCTGGAGTATCAGGGTGGAAGAAAAACTGTTTTTT.

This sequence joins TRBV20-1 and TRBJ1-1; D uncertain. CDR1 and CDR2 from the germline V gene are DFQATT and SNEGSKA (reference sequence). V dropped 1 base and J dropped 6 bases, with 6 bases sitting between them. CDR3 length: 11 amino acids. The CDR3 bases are TGCAGTGCTAGAGGATCGGCTGAAGCTTTCTTT. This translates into CSARGSAEAFF.

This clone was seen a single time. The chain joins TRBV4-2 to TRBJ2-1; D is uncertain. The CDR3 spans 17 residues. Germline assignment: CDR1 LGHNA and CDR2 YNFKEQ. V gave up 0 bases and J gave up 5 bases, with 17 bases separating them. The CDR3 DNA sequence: TGTGCCAGCAGCCAAGATTTTTTACCCCAGGCCGACAATGAGCAGTTCTTC. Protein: CASSQDFLPQADNEQFF.